This T cell receptor beta chain came from a study of T cells after yellow fever vaccination (dated by TCRdb to the late 2010s). As for the study more broadly: Libraries from fractions with low cell numbers were prepared with the SMART-Seq v4 Ultra Low Input RNA kit. To follow T-cell clones before and after primary and booster YFV17D yellow fever vaccination, bulk TCR alpha and beta repertoires were sequenced over time. The cohort comprised two healthy male donors, one aged 18 to 29 and one aged 30 to 39 years. Bulk PBMC replicates and cell subsets were isolated from blood drawn at multiple timepoints before and after both primary and secondary immunization. Summary of the overall study and its limitations: The secondary T-cell response was weaker than the primary response but faster, peaking on day 5 instead of day 15. Only a couple of donors were included in the study, so the extent to which the findings can be generalized is limited. Most clones expanded after primary vaccination were re-detected after the booster (almost 98% of CD4 and roughly 87% of CD8), suggesting broad memory maintenance. Computational filtering was needed because FACS-sorted repertoires could contain abundant contaminating clonotypes from the bulk population. A small fraction of clonotypes showed up in both the CD4 and CD8 compartments, probably as a result of convergent recombination.

On this clonotype: Its antigen is unknown. A much larger clone is a single base away; this may be a read error.

TCR cDNA was made using 5'RACE template switching, a step that added a universal primer site and unique molecular identifiers. Priming for cDNA synthesis came from both the TCR alpha and TCR beta constant segments. Library amplification used two PCR steps, and the second PCR step added sample barcodes and sequencing adapters. Sequencing of libraries was done on Illumina HiSeq 2500 (2x100 bp) or NovaSeq (2x150 bp). On the study's bioinformatics: MIGEC was used to demultiplex reads and collapse the reads into UMI consensus sequences, and MiXCR was used for V(D)J alignment. Vaccine-responding clonotypes were identified with edgeR using replicate PBMC samples, with FDR below 0.01 and a log2 fold change above 5 up to day 15 being required. Bulk clonotypes were assigned CD4 or CD8 identity according to which sequenced CD4 or CD8 repertoire held them at higher abundance. TCRdb's own reprocessing of the public reads used fastp at Q25 and MiXCR and kept productive beta chains. All rows with the same CDR3 protein become a single entry with the most common DNA and genes. TCRdb's processing, not the authors' own work, is the source of the V and J calls. The sample profile shows roughly 340,000 distinct CDR3 sequences; roughly 8.7% of them were found once. The ten top clones hold under 20% of the sample.

Explained via the paper, the treatment or condition label denotes: live attenuated yellow fever vaccine strain. At every blood-draw timepoint, two biological replicates of bulk PBMCs were collected. A standard Ficoll-Paque protocol was used to isolate PBMCs from peripheral blood. RNA was extracted with TriZol from bulk PBMCs, CD4 and CD8 fractions, and dextramer-positive and dextramer-negative fractions. The sample in question was PBMCs, obtained on the day of the first yellow fever vaccination. The clonotype was recovered from a man between 18 and 35 years old who received the YFV17D yellow fever vaccine.

In nucleotide form, the sequence is TGTGCCAGCAGTGAACAAGGGGATACCTATGGCTACATCTTC. Its protein product is CASSEQGDTYGYIF. In this chain, TRBV25-1 is recombined with TRBJ1-2, with a weak D call of TRBD1 (5 bases match). CDR1 MGHDK and CDR2 SYGVNS are derived from the germline V gene. The CDR3 has 14 amino acids, counting the end cysteine and phenylalanine. The CDR3 DNA has 42 bases and is translated from base 1.